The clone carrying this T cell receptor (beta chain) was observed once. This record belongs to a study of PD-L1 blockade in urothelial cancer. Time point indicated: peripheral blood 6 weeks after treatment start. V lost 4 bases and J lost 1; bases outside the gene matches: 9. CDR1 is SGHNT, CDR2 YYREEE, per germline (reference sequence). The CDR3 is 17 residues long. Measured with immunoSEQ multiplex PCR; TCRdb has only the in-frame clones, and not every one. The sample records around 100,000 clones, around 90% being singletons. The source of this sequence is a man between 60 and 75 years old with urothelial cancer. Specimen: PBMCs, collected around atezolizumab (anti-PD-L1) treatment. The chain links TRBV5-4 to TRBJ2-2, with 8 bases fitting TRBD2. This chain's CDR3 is CASSNTKTSENTGELFF. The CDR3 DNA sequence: TGTGCCAGCAGCAATACCAAGACTAGCGAGAACACCGGGGAGCTGTTTTTT.